Each of the 29 T cell receptor beta chains below was sequenced from the same sample in a study of cytomegalovirus exposure and HLA in healthy donors. This table comes from immunoSEQ multiplex PCR, and its TCRdb copy is limited to in-frame clones, with some not included. The sample has 100,000 to 120,000 clones, more than 85% seen once. Input material: PBMCs. These receptors were collected from a woman younger than 30 in good health and CMV-seropositive.

This clone was seen only a few times. The V gene is TRBV19, the J gene TRBJ1-5, with unresolved D. V shed 6 bases and J shed 1 base, with 4 bases lying between them. The CDR3 is 12 amino acids. Germline assignment: CDR1 LNHDA and CDR2 SQIVND (reference sequence). The CDR3 reads CASRQSNQPQHF. CDR3 nucleotide sequence: TGTGCCAGTAGACAGAGCAATCAGCCCCAGCATTTT.

This clone was seen a few times. This chain joins TRBV5-1 and TRBJ1-2; D is undetermined. The CDR3 has 13 residues. The V gene lost 0 bases and the J gene lost 5 bases, with 8 bases spanning the gap. Germline assignment: CDR1 SGHRS and CDR2 YFSETQ. The CDR3 bases are TGCGCCAGCAGCTTGGAGGCGGTGTATGGCTACACCTTC. This gives the protein CASSLEAVYGYTF.

V usage is TRBV11-3 and J usage is TRBJ2-2; D is perhaps TRBD1 (5 bases). CDR3 length equals 16 residues. The V end was cut by 5 bases, the J end by 3 bases, with 16 bases between. Germline V gene sequence: CDR1 SGHNT, CDR2 YENEEA. Written as DNA, the CDR3 is TGTGCCAGCAGCGCGCCCGAAGGGGCTCACACCGGGGAGCTGTTTTTT. Amino acids: CASSAPEGAHTGELFF.

The CDR3 region has the DNA TGTGCCGTCGGACAGGGGACGGCTGGGGCCAACGTCCTGACTTTC. It yields the protein CAVGQGTAGANVLTF. The gene calls are TRBV10-3 and TRBJ2-6; the match to TRBD1 covers 9 bases. The V segment lost 11 bases and the J segment 2 bases; nucleotides outside the gene matches: 7. The CDR3 runs 15 residues. Germline lookup yields CDR1 ENHRY and CDR2 SYGVKD.

CDR3: CASSYVTGTTNEKLFF. Here the CDR3 DNA reads TGTGCCAGCAGTTACGTCACCGGGACAACTAATGAAAAACTGTTTTTT. The chain combines TRBV6-5 with TRBJ1-4, with no clear D. Germline V gives CDR1 MNHEY, CDR2 SVGAGI. The CDR3 loop spans 16 amino acids. V lost 2 bases and J 0 bases, leaving 10 bases between the germline ends.

This clone came up a few times. The chain combines TRBV18 with TRBJ1-5; D unclear. V lost 4 bases and J lost 7, with 11 bases in between. Germline CDR1 KGHSH, CDR2 LQKENI. The CDR3 length is 13 residues. The CDR3 loop is CASSREGGQPQHF. CDR3 coding DNA: TGTGCCAGCTCACGGGAGGGCGGGCAGCCCCAGCATTTT. Together with reference TRBV18 and TRBJ1-5, the CDR3 gives the full variable domain: NAGVMQNPRHLVRRRGQEARLRCSPMKGHSHVYWYRQLPEEGLKFMVYLQKENIIDESGMPKERFSAEFPKEGPSILRIQQVVRGDSAAYFCASSREGGQPQHFGDGTRLSIL.

This chain connects TRBV5-8 to TRBJ2-5, with TRBD1 matching over 10 bases. Germline V gene sequence: CDR1 SGHTS, CDR2 YDEGEE. V was pared by 3 bases and J by 4 bases, with 3 bases of the junction left unmatched. The CDR3 runs to 14 residues. CDR3 sequence (DNA): TGTGCCAGCAGCTCCCGGACAGGGGGAGAGACCCAGTACTTC. This encodes CASSSRTGGETQYF. Together with reference TRBV5-8 and TRBJ2-5, the CDR3 gives the full variable domain: EAGVTQSPTHLIKTRGQQATLRCSPISGHTSVYWYQQALGLGLQFLLWYDEGEERNRGNFPPRFSGRQFPNYSSELNVNALELEDSALYLCASSSRTGGETQYFGPGTRLLVL.

The chain links TRBV18 to TRBJ2-1; D uncertain. The CDR3 spans 12 residues. Per the germline V gene, CDR1 is KGHSH and CDR2 is LQKENI. The V end lost 3 bases, the J end lost 15 bases, and 15 bases lay between the germline ends. In DNA form, the CDR3 reads TGTGCCAGCTCACCCGACTCTCAAGGTCCGTTCTTC. Translated, it gives CASSPDSQGPFF.

The V gene is TRBV9, the J gene TRBJ2-1; 15 positions agree with TRBD2. The CDR3 covers 18 residues. V lost 0 bases to trimming and J lost 9 bases; unmatched junction nucleotides: 10. Per germline, CDR1 SGDLS and CDR2 YYNGEE. The CDR3 reads CASSVATRGLAGGGEQFF. The CDR3 region has the DNA TGTGCCAGCAGCGTAGCTACGAGGGGACTAGCGGGGGGAGGTGAGCAGTTCTTC. Filled out from reference TRBV9 and TRBJ2-1, the complete variable domain reads DSGVTQTPKHLITATGQRVTLRCSPRSGDLSVYWYQQSLDQGLQFLIQYYNGEERAKGNILERFSAQQFPDLHSELNLSSLELGDSALYFCASSVATRGLAGGGEQFFGPGTRLTVL.

Notes on this clone: The likely explanation is a read error, given a far larger clone one base away. The CDR3 nucleotides are TGTGCCAGCAGCGCCCGGGACACCTCCTACGAGCAGTACTTC. This codes for CASSARDTSYEQYF. The rearrangement uses TRBV9 and TRBJ2-7, with a possible D match to TRBD1 (6 bases). V shed 3 bases and J shed 0 bases, with 10 bases lying between them. CDR3 length: 14 amino acids. Per germline, CDR1 SGDLS and CDR2 YYNGEE.

This clone has a handful of counts. V is TRBV6-4 and J is TRBJ1-2; 10 positions agree with TRBD1. The germline CDR1 and CDR2 sequences are MRHNA and SNTAGT. Germline trimming cut 2 bases from V and 2 bases from J; bases unmatched to any gene: 2. This CDR3 has 15 residues. The DNA for the CDR3 is TGTGCCAGCAGTGACGGGACAGGGGAAAACTATGGCTACACCTTC. Translation: CASSDGTGENYGYTF.

The rearrangement joins TRBV7-2 to TRBJ2-3; 7 bases are shared with TRBD2. Trimming removed 5 bases from V and 2 bases from J; junction bases left unmatched: 4. Per the germline V gene, CDR1 is SGHTA and CDR2 is FQGNSA. CDR3 length equals 14 residues. The CDR3 nucleotides are TGTGCCAGCAGCCGGGGGGTCTCCACAGATACGCAGTATTTT. This sequence encodes CASSRGVSTDTQYF.

This chain uses TRBV28 with TRBJ1-5; D is possibly TRBD1 (5 bases). V was pared by 5 bases and J by 0 bases, with 11 bases between. The CDR3 sequence is 15 residues long. Germline V gene data show CDR1 as MDHEN and CDR2 as SYDVKM. The CDR3 protein is CASSGGFNSNQPQHF. The DNA for the CDR3 is TGTGCCAGCAGTGGGGGGTTCAATAGCAATCAGCCCCAGCATTTT.

The chain is built from TRBV19 and TRBJ2-7; 14 bases match TRBD2. The CDR3 runs 13 residues. J lost 6 bases, V lost 5 bases, and 0 bases had no gene match. The germline V gene encodes CDR1 LNHDA and CDR2 SQIVND (reference sequence). The DNA of the CDR3 is TGTGCCAGTAGTGGACTAGCGGGAGGCGAGCAGTACTTC. It yields the protein CASSGLAGGEQYF.

The chain employs TRBV27 and TRBJ2-3; no reliable D call. Trimming shortened V by 2 bases and J by 0 bases, and 9 bases separated the two germline ends. This CDR3 is 15 amino acids long. In germline, CDR1 is MNHEY, CDR2 SMNVEV (reference sequence). The CDR3 loop is CASSLGGASTDTQYF. CDR3 in DNA: TGTGCCAGCAGTTTAGGCGGAGCTAGCACAGATACGCAGTATTTT.

This sequence joins TRBV5-4 and TRBJ1-3; D not resolved. The CDR3 contains 15 residues. Trimming removed 4 bases at V and 0 bases at J, with 11 bases between. Germline CDR1 SGHNT, CDR2 YYREEE (reference sequence). CDR3: CASSTGLYSGNTIYF. For the CDR3, the DNA is TGTGCCAGCAGCACCGGACTATACTCTGGAAACACCATATATTTT.

The V and J genes are TRBV15 and TRBJ1-1; D is possibly TRBD1 (6 bases). Germline V gene data show CDR1 as LNHNV and CDR2 as YYDKDF (reference sequence). The CDR3 consists of 11 residues. Trimming took 9 bases from V and 5 from J, leaving 10 bases between them. CDR3 bases: TGTGCCACAACTAGGGGGACTGAAGCTTTCTTT. This codes for CATTRGTEAFF.

V gene TRBV23-1 combines with J gene TRBJ1-5; 7 bases agree with TRBD1. TRBV23-1 is an open reading frame whose function is uncertain. After removal of 3 bases from V and 2 bases from J, the junction contained 4 bases not matched to a gene. The length of the CDR3 is 15 residues. This CDR3 is CASSQGTDGNQPQHF. The CDR3 DNA sequence: TGCGCCAGCAGTCAGGGGACAGACGGCAATCAGCCCCAGCATTTT.

V is TRBV19 and J is TRBJ1-2; no clear D. The CDR3 is made up of 11 amino acids. V lost 7 bases and J 8 bases, leaving 11 bases between the germline ends. From germline, CDR1 is LNHDA and CDR2 SQIVND (reference sequence). The CDR3 is CASKREEGYTF. CDR3 sequence (DNA): TGTGCCAGTAAAAGGGAGGAAGGCTACACCTTC.

The gene calls are TRBV25-1 and TRBJ2-7; 9 nucleotides line up with TRBD2. The germline gives CDR1 MGHDK, CDR2 SYGVNS. This CDR3 has 16 amino acids. The ends lost 4 bases at V and 2 bases at J; junction bases unmatched: 9. This chain's CDR3 is CASSVLRRGGTYEQYF. The CDR3 nucleotides read TGTGCCAGCAGTGTCCTCCGGCGGGGGGGGACCTACGAGCAGTACTTC.

The chain recombines TRBV11-2 with TRBJ2-5; D uncertain. V was cut by 0 bases and J by 1 base, with 9 bases left in between. The germline gives CDR1 SGHAT, CDR2 FQNNGV. The CDR3 covers 15 residues. The CDR3 sequence: CASSLEAAPQETQYF. As DNA, the CDR3 is TGTGCCAGCAGCTTAGAGGCAGCGCCCCAAGAGACCCAGTACTTC. The variable domain in full, with the rest retrieved from reference TRBV11-2 and TRBJ2-5, is EAGVAQSPRYKIIEKRQSVAFWCNPISGHATLYWYQQILGQGPKLLIQFQNNGVVDDSQLPKDRFSAERLKGVDSTLKIQPAKLEDSAVYLCASSLEAAPQETQYFGPGTRLLVL.

V is TRBV6-5 and J is TRBJ2-7, with D possibly TRBD1 on 5 matching bases. This CDR3 comprises 11 residues. Trimming took 5 bases from V and 6 from J, leaving 8 bases between them. Germline V gene sequence: CDR1 MNHEY, CDR2 SVGAGI. This CDR3 reads CASSPRVEQYF. CDR3 DNA sequence: TGTGCCAGCAGTCCCAGGGTCGAGCAGTACTTC.

V usage is TRBV2 and J usage is TRBJ2-3; D is undetermined. The CDR3 extends over 15 amino acids. Trimming shortened V by 3 bases and J by 0 bases, and 10 bases separated the two germline ends. The germline V gene has CDR1 SNHLY and CDR2 FYNNEI. The CDR3 loop reads CASSERQTSTDTQYF. CDR3 DNA: TGTGCCAGCAGTGAGAGGCAGACTAGCACAGATACGCAGTATTTT.

The chain has TRBV7-2 and TRBJ2-5; D is perhaps TRBD2 (5 bases). The CDR3 extends over 15 amino acids. CDR1 SGHTA and CDR2 FQGNSA come from the germline V gene. The V end lost 5 bases, the J end lost 2 bases, and 15 bases lay between the germline ends. DNA of the CDR3: TGTGCCAGCAGCCCTGCACGGGGATGGCAAGAGACCCAGTACTTC. Translating gives CASSPARGWQETQYF.

This clone was observed a few times. The chain couples TRBV7-9 to TRBJ1-1, with TRBD1 matching 8 bases. CDR1 is SEHNR, CDR2 FQNEAQ, per germline (reference sequence). Trimming took 1 base from V and 1 from J; bases not matched to a gene: 2. This CDR3 contains 15 residues. CDR3 DNA sequence: TGTGCCAGCAGCTTAGAGGGACAGGCGAACACTGAAGCTTTCTTT. Its translation: CASSLEGQANTEAFF.

The chain employs TRBV6-1 and TRBJ2-7, with 7 bases that match TRBD1. Germline trimming cut 6 bases from V and 9 bases from J; bases unmatched to any gene: 5. This CDR3 contains 11 residues. Germline V gene sequence: CDR1 MNHNS, CDR2 SASEGT. This CDR3 reads CASSETGTQYF. The DNA for the CDR3 is TGTGCCAGCAGCGAGACAGGGACGCAGTACTTC.

This sequence joins TRBV7-9 and TRBJ1-1, with TRBD1 as a possible D gene (5 bases). CDR1 is SEHNR, CDR2 FQNEAQ, per germline (reference sequence). Between the trimmed V and J ends, which lost 1 base and 1 base, there was a span of 7 bases. CDR3 length equals 14 residues. Here the CDR3 reads CASSLGTKNTEAFF. The CDR3 DNA sequence: TGTGCCAGCAGCTTAGGGACAAAGAACACTGAAGCTTTCTTT.

This chain uses TRBV9 with TRBJ2-3; maybe TRBD2 (5 bases). V gave up 0 bases and J gave up 1 base, with 12 bases separating them. CDR1 and CDR2 from the germline V gene are SGDLS and YYNGEE. This CDR3 is 16 amino acids long. The CDR3 reads CASSVAGLSGTDTQYF. DNA for the CDR3: TGTGCCAGCAGCGTAGCTGGACTGTCCGGCACAGATACGCAGTATTTT.

V gene TRBV18 combines with J gene TRBJ1-4, with TRBD1 matching over 8 bases. The germline CDR1 and CDR2 sequences are KGHSH and LQKENI. The CDR3 is 14 amino acids. After removal of 3 bases from V and 4 bases from J, the junction contained 1 base not matched to a gene. The CDR3 sequence: CASSPDRDNEKLFF. Written as DNA, the CDR3 is TGTGCCAGCTCACCGGACAGGGATAATGAAAAACTGTTTTTT.